Presented here are 26 T cell receptor beta chains from one specimen sequenced in a study of blood T cell repertoires in COVID-19. The method was immunoSEQ multiplex PCR; TCRdb's version includes in-frame clones alone and lacks a portion of them. The sample yields tens of thousands of clones, approximately 86% seen once. The sequenced sample consisted of peripheral blood. These TCRs come from a middle-aged man with COVID-19, enrolled during active disease.

The V call is TRBV29-1, the J call TRBJ1-5; D is ambiguous. Germline CDR1 reads SQVTM; CDR2 reads ANQGSEA. The V gene lost 4 bases and the J gene lost 0 bases, with 7 bases spanning the gap. The CDR3 consists of 13 residues. The CDR3 DNA reads TGCAGCGTTGCCTCCAGTAGCAATCAGCCCCAGCATTTT. Translating gives CSVASSSNQPQHF.

The J gene is TRBJ1-3, the V gene TRBV15; D is unclear. The length of the CDR3 is 14 residues. V dropped 0 bases and J dropped 1 base, with 4 bases sitting between them. Germline CDR1 reads LNHNV; CDR2 reads YYDKDF (reference sequence). CDR3 coding DNA: TGTGCCACCAGCAGAGAGAGTTCTGGAAACACCATATATTTT. It specifies CATSRESSGNTIYF.

The chain links TRBV6-5 to TRBJ2-3, with unresolved D. The CDR3 length is 11 residues. Germline-derived CDR1 and CDR2 are MNHEY and SVGAGI. The V end lost 6 bases, the J end lost 6 bases, and 7 bases lay between the germline ends. The CDR3 nucleotides read TGTGCCAGCAGCTCTCCGGATACGCAGTATTTT. Encoded protein: CASSSPDTQYF.

This chain connects TRBV9 to TRBJ2-5, with 13 bases that match TRBD2. The CDR3 is 17 amino acids. Trimming took 0 bases from V and 2 from J; bases not matched to a gene: 4. The germline CDR1 and CDR2 sequences are SGDLS and YYNGEE. The CDR3 sequence is CASSVEGTSGIQETQYF. The CDR3 DNA is TGTGCCAGCAGCGTAGAAGGGACTAGCGGGATTCAAGAGACCCAGTACTTC.

V is TRBV28 and J is TRBJ2-5; 7 bases line up with TRBD1. Germline values: CDR1 MDHEN, CDR2 SYDVKM. The CDR3 runs to 13 residues. V was pared by 5 bases and J by 3 bases, with 3 bases of the junction left unmatched. For the CDR3, the DNA is TGTGCCAGCAGTCCTACAGGGGAAGAGACCCAGTACTTC. Its protein is CASSPTGEETQYF.

V is TRBV4-1 and J is TRBJ1-2; D might be TRBD1 (5 bases). The CDR3 has 14 residues. V shed 4 bases and J shed 3 bases, with 12 bases lying between them. Germline CDR1 reads MGHRA; CDR2 reads YSYEKL. CDR3 coding DNA: TGCGCCAGCAGCCCGCAGGACACATACTATGGCTACACCTTC. It yields the protein CASSPQDTYYGYTF.

The DNA of the CDR3 is TGCGCCAGCAGCCCCGGTAATATCTGGGGGGAGGCTTTCTTT. As protein: CASSPGNIWGEAFF. The V gene is TRBV5-1, the J gene TRBJ1-1; perhaps TRBD1 as D (5 bases). Germline lookup yields CDR1 SGHRS and CDR2 YFSETQ. The CDR3 has 14 residues. Trimming removed 4 bases from V and 11 bases from J, with 21 bases in between.

The chain joins TRBV7-9 to TRBJ2-2; D unresolved. The CDR3 consists of 16 residues. The V and J ends lost 4 bases and 0 bases respectively, with 12 bases between them. Germline V gives CDR1 SEHNR, CDR2 FQNEAQ (reference sequence). The CDR3 region is CASSSTEHSNTGELFF. CDR3 bases: TGTGCCAGCAGCTCCACAGAACACTCGAACACCGGGGAGCTGTTTTTT.

This clone appeared a single time. The chain combines TRBV15 with TRBJ2-3, with 9 bases identical to TRBD2. Germline CDR1 reads LNHNV; CDR2 reads YYDKDF (reference sequence). The CDR3 runs 17 residues. The trim removed 1 base at V and 6 bases at J, leaving 11 bases unmatched. The CDR3 sequence: CATSRAVAGAVGDTQYF. CDR3 sequence (DNA): TGTGCCACCAGCAGAGCGGTAGCGGGGGCTGTGGGGGATACGCAGTATTTT.

V is TRBV5-8 and J is TRBJ2-7; a possible D gene is TRBD1 (6 bases). The V end lost 5 bases, the J end lost 5 bases, and 17 bases lay between the germline ends. The CDR3 runs to 14 residues. From germline, CDR1 is SGHTS and CDR2 YDEGEE. This chain's CDR3 is CASRPQGDSHEQYF. As DNA, the CDR3 is TGTGCCAGCAGGCCACAGGGAGACAGCCACGAGCAGTACTTC.

The J gene is TRBJ2-3, the V gene TRBV7-9, with 7 positions matching TRBD1. The CDR3 has 15 amino acids. CDR1 is SEHNR, CDR2 FQNEAQ, per germline (reference sequence). The V segment lost 6 bases and the J segment 7 bases; nucleotides outside the gene matches: 13. CDR3 loop: CASRPGTAKSHTQYF. CDR3 nucleotides: TGTGCCAGCAGACCCGGGACAGCCAAGTCTCATACGCAGTATTTT.

V is TRBV9 and J is TRBJ2-7; 9 nucleotides agree with TRBD2. The germline gives CDR1 SGDLS, CDR2 YYNGEE. Unmatched junction bases numbered 8, after V lost 2 bases and J lost 5 bases. The CDR3 extends over 15 amino acids. CDR3 loop: CASSVGAGGFDEQYF. CDR3 sequence (DNA): TGTGCCAGCAGCGTCGGAGCGGGGGGTTTTGACGAGCAGTACTTC.

V usage is TRBV7-9 and J usage is TRBJ2-2; the D gene is possibly TRBD2 (5 bases). The CDR3 has 15 amino acids. Germline CDR1 reads SEHNR; CDR2 reads FQNEAQ (reference sequence). V lost 8 bases to trimming and J lost 4 bases, with 17 bases between them. The CDR3 loop reads CASGQAGWSTGELFF. CDR3 DNA sequence: TGTGCCAGCGGGCAGGCGGGTTGGAGCACCGGGGAGCTGTTTTTT. Variable domain in full (rest from reference TRBV7-9 and TRBJ2-2): DTGVSQNPRHKITKRGQNVTFRCDPISEHNRLYWYRQTLGQGPEFLTYFQNEAQLEKSRLLSDRFSAERPKGSFSTLEIQRTEQGDSAMYLCASGQAGWSTGELFFGEGSRLTVL.

The rearrangement uses TRBV2 and TRBJ2-1; the D gene is possibly TRBD2 (5 bases). Trimming pared 6 bases from V and 8 bases from J, leaving 11 bases between. Per the germline V gene, CDR1 is SNHLY and CDR2 is FYNNEI. CDR3 length equals 12 residues. For the CDR3, the DNA is TGTGCCAGCAGCATACGAGGGCATGAGCAGTTCTTC. This translates into CASSIRGHEQFF.

The rearrangement uses TRBV5-1 and TRBJ2-7; possibly TRBD2 for D (5 bases). CDR1 is SGHRS, CDR2 YFSETQ, per germline. CDR3 length: 15 amino acids. Trimming cost V 4 bases and J 4 bases, with 18 bases left between them. The CDR3 bases are TGCGCCAGCAGCCCCCTTAACGGGGTGGTGTACGAGCAGTACTTC. This encodes CASSPLNGVVYEQYF.

The chain recombines TRBV21-1 with TRBJ2-1; the table's TRBD1 call for D was not verified on the DNA. TRBV21-1 counts as a pseudogene. This CDR3 is 15 amino acids long. The CDR3 is CASSSGQGVYNEQFF. The CDR3 DNA sequence: TGTGCCAGCAGCAGTGGTCAGGGGGTATACAATGAGCAGTTCTTC.

The CDR3 coding sequence is TGTGCCAGCTCAGCCTCCGGGACAAACCAAGAGACCCAGTACTTC. Amino acids: CASSASGTNQETQYF. The gene calls are TRBV18 and TRBJ2-5, with TRBD1 as a possible D gene (6 bases). The length of the CDR3 is 15 residues. Germline CDR1 reads KGHSH; CDR2 reads LQKENI. Deletions cut 5 bases from V and 0 bases from J, with 13 bases between.

The rearrangement joins TRBV19 to TRBJ1-2, with no clear D. This CDR3 comprises 14 residues. The germline V and J ends were trimmed by 6 bases and 4 bases, with 15 bases remaining between them. Germline CDR1 reads LNHDA; CDR2 reads SQIVND (reference sequence). CDR3 sequence reads: CASRTEGGSYGYTF. For the CDR3, the DNA is TGTGCCAGTAGAACTGAGGGCGGAAGCTATGGCTACACCTTC.

The chain uses TRBV14 and TRBJ1-6; D may be TRBD1 (5 bases). V lost 2 bases, J lost 4 bases, and 15 bases lay in between. The CDR3 is made up of 17 amino acids. CDR1 and CDR2 (germline): SGHDN, FVKESK. DNA for the CDR3: TGTGCCAGCAGCCAAAGGGGTTGGGGCGCTTATAATTCACCCCTCCACTTT. Translation: CASSQRGWGAYNSPLHF.

This chain links TRBV4-2 with TRBJ1-4; TRBD1 matches at 10 bases. The junction had 17 bases not matched to a gene; V was cut back by 1 base and J by 0 bases. The germline gives CDR1 LGHNA, CDR2 YNFKEQ. CDR3 length: 22 amino acids. The CDR3 DNA is TGTGCCAGCAGCCAAGGGGGGACAGGGGAGGTAAAACGCACAACAACTAATGAAAAACTGTTTTTT. It yields the protein CASSQGGTGEVKRTTTNEKLFF.

The chain couples TRBV6-1 to TRBJ1-2; D call uncertain. This CDR3 is 14 amino acids long. The ends were cut back, 1 base at V and 3 bases at J, with 9 bases in the middle. Per the germline V gene, CDR1 is MNHNS and CDR2 is SASEGT. The CDR3 region has the DNA TGTGCCAGCAGTGAAGTGGGCAGGTACTATGGCTACACCTTC. As protein: CASSEVGRYYGYTF.

V usage is TRBV4-1 and J usage is TRBJ1-2; 10 nucleotides agree with TRBD1. The V segment lost 0 bases and the J segment 4 bases; nucleotides outside the gene matches: 2. CDR1 is MGHRA, CDR2 YSYEKL, per germline. The CDR3 is 15 amino acids. The CDR3 reads CASSQEGQGIYGYTF. CDR3 DNA sequence: TGCGCCAGCAGCCAAGAGGGACAGGGGATCTATGGCTACACCTTC.

V gene TRBV9 combines with J gene TRBJ2-7, with TRBD1 matching 9 bases. The CDR3 runs to 15 residues. J gave up 5 bases and V 4 bases, and 10 bases lay outside the gene matches. Per the germline V gene, CDR1 is SGDLS and CDR2 is YYNGEE. The CDR3 DNA reads as TGTGCCAGCAGCCCACGAGGGGACAGGGTCCACGAGCAGTACTTC. Translating gives CASSPRGDRVHEQYF. Variable domain in full (rest from reference TRBV9 and TRBJ2-7): DSGVTQTPKHLITATGQRVTLRCSPRSGDLSVYWYQQSLDQGLQFLIQYYNGEERAKGNILERFSAQQFPDLHSELNLSSLELGDSALYFCASSPRGDRVHEQYFGPGTRLTVT.

The chain employs TRBV3-1 (or the pseudogene TRBV3-2) and TRBJ2-7; TRBD2 matches 7 bases. The CDR3 sequence is 12 residues long. V was pared by 5 bases and J by 4 bases, with 2 bases of the junction left unmatched. CDR1 is LGHDT and CDR2 is YNNKEL in the germline V gene (reference sequence). CDR3 region: CASSTGGYEQYF. The CDR3 bases are TGTGCCAGCAGCACGGGGGGTTACGAGCAGTACTTC.

This clone showed up just a few times. The V gene is TRBV6-1, the J gene TRBJ2-7; unclear D gene. Trimming took off 2 bases at V and 3 bases at J, with 8 bases between the two ends. This CDR3 has 13 residues. Per germline, CDR1 MNHNS and CDR2 SASEGT. CDR3 in DNA: TGTGCCAGCAGTGAAACGGCGGACTACGAGCAGTACTTC. Translated: CASSETADYEQYF.

The genes are TRBV7-9 and TRBJ2-7; D possibly corresponds to TRBD1 (7 bases). The CDR3 is made up of 17 amino acids. Trimming removed 4 bases from V and 0 bases from J, with 19 bases in between. In germline, CDR1 is SEHNR, CDR2 FQNEAQ (reference sequence). The CDR3 region has the DNA TGTGCCAGCAGCTCCAGGGGGTGGCGGGGAGGCTCCTACGAGCAGTACTTC. Translated: CASSSRGWRGGSYEQYF. The whole variable domain, filled in from reference TRBV7-9 and TRBJ2-7, reads DTGVSQNPRHKITKRGQNVTFRCDPISEHNRLYWYRQTLGQGPEFLTYFQNEAQLEKSRLLSDRFSAERPKGSFSTLEIQRTEQGDSAMYLCASSSRGWRGGSYEQYFGPGTRLTVT.